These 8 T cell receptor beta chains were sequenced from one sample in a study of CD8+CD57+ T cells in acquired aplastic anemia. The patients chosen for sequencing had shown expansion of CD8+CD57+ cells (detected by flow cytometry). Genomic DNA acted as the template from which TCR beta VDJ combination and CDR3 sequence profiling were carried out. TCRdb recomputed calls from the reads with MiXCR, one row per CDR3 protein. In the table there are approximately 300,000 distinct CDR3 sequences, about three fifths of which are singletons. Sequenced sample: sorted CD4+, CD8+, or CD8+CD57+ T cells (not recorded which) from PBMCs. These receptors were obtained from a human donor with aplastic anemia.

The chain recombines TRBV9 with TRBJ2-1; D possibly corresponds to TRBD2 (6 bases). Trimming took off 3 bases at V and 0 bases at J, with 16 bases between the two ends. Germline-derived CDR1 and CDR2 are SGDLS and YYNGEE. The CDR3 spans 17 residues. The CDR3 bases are TGTGCCAGCAGCGGGGGACTCCGATCGACCTCCTACAATGAGCAGTTCTTC. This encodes CASSGGLRSTSYNEQFF.

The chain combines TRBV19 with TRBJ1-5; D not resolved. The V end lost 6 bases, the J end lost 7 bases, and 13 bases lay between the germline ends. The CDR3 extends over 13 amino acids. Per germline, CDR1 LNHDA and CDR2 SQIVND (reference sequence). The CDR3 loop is CASRREGPQPQHF. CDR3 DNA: TGTGCCAGTAGGAGGGAGGGCCCCCAGCCCCAGCATTTT.

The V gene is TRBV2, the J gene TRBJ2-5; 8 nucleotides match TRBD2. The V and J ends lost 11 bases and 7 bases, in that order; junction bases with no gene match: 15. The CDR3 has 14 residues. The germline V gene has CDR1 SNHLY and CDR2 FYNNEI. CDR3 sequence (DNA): TGTGCCGGAACTAATGGACTAGCACCGAGGACCCAGTACTTC. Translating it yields CAGTNGLAPRTQYF.

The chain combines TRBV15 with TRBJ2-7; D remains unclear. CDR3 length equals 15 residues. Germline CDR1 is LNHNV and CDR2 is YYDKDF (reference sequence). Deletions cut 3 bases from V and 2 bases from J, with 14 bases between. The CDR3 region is CATSSLISRTYEQYF. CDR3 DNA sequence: TGTGCCACCAGCAGCTTGATCAGCCGGACCTACGAGCAGTACTTC.

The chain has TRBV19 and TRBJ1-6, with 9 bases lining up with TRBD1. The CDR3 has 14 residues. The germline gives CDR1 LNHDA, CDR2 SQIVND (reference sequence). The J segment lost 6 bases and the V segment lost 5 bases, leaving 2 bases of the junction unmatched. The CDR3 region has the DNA TGTGCCAGTAGTGTACAGGGGGCTAATTCACCCCTCCACTTT. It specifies CASSVQGANSPLHF.

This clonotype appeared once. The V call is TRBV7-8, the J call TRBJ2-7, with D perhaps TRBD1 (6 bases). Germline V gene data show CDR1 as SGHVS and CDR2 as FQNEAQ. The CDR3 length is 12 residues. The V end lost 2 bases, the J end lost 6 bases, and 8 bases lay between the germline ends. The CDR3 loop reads CASSLRTVEQYF. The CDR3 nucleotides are TGTGCCAGCAGCTTACGGACAGTCGAGCAGTACTTC.

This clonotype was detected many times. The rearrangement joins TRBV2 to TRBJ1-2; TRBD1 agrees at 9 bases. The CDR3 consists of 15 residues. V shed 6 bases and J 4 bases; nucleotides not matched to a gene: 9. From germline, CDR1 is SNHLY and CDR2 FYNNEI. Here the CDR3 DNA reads TGTGCCAGCAGGCTGGGACAGGGTTTAGGCTATGGCTACACCTTC. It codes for CASRLGQGLGYGYTF.

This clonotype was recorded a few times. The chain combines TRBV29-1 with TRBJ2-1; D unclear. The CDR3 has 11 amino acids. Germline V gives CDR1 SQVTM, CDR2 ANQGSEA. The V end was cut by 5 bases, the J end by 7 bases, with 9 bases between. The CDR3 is CSVMDPNEQFF. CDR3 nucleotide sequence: TGCAGCGTTATGGACCCAAATGAGCAGTTCTTC.